The T cell receptor beta chain under discussion was sequenced for a study of response to subunit inactivated influenza vaccine. MiXCR was run by TCRdb on the RT-PCR reads, yielding one entry per CDR3 protein. In the table there are about 170,000 distinct CDR3 sequences, 9.5% to 15% of which are singletons. The CDR3 totals 13 residues. Trimming stripped 1 base from V and 5 bases from J, with 5 bases between. The germline V gene has CDR1 SGHAT and CDR2 FQNNGV. The sample was also linked to a second study, of T cells expressing NK-cell markers. This second study says: 5'RACE template switching with UMIs generated TCR beta cDNA. There were a handful of donors in whom these clonotypes also led the CD3+CD56-NKG2C+ fraction.

The sequence was obtained from a man aged 50 to 60 who received an inactivated influenza vaccine. Material: CD8+ T cells sorted from PBMCs, obtained 11 to 12 days after vaccination. The V gene is TRBV11-2, the J gene TRBJ2-2; D gene unclear. CDR3 protein: CASSLVATGELFF. The CDR3 DNA is TGTGCCAGCAGCTTAGTGGCTACCGGGGAGCTGTTTTTT.